This passage covers 32 T cell receptor beta chains from one sample sequenced in a study of control samples from healthy donors and cancer patients. TCRdb keeps only in-frame clones here, not all; method: immunoSEQ multiplex PCR. The profile covers about 120,000 clones, with roughly 90% appearing a single time and approximately 39% taken by the ten largest. The sequencing input was blood. The receptors derive from a man aged 50 or older in good health.

This clone has more than one count but fewer than ten. The genes are TRBV6-2 or TRBV6-3 and TRBJ2-2; either TRBD1 or TRBD2 may supply D (7 bases each). The V gene lost 5 bases and the J gene lost 3 bases, with 13 bases spanning the gap. Germline CDR1 MNHEY, CDR2 SVGEGT. This CDR3 is built from 15 residues. This chain's CDR3 is CASSHQGGDTGELFF. The CDR3, as DNA: TGTGCCAGCAGTCACCAGGGGGGGGACACCGGGGAGCTGTTTTTT.

The chain links TRBV9 to TRBJ1-2; TRBD1 might be the D (6 bases). V gave up 4 bases and J gave up 4 bases, with 14 bases separating them. The germline V gene encodes CDR1 SGDLS and CDR2 YYNGEE. The CDR3 is made up of 14 amino acids. CDR3 region: CASSLDGGGYGYTF. The CDR3 nucleotides are TGTGCCAGCAGCTTAGACGGGGGCGGCTATGGCTACACCTTC. The full variable domain, in which reference TRBV9 and TRBJ1-2 provide the parts outside the CDR3, is DSGVTQTPKHLITATGQRVTLRCSPRSGDLSVYWYQQSLDQGLQFLIQYYNGEERAKGNILERFSAQQFPDLHSELNLSSLELGDSALYFCASSLDGGGYGYTFGSGTRLTVV.

V and J are TRBV19 and TRBJ1-2, with TRBD1 identical over 8 bases. This CDR3 region has 15 residues. Germline loops: CDR1 LNHDA, CDR2 SQIVND (reference sequence). J gave up 4 bases and V 2 bases, and 6 bases lay outside the gene matches. CDR3 nucleotides: TGTGCCAGTAGTATATCCGACAGGGGTGGCTATGGCTACACCTTC. Its translation: CASSISDRGGYGYTF.

The chain uses TRBV2 and TRBJ1-4; D might be TRBD1 (6 bases). V lost 5 bases and J lost 4, with 11 bases in between. Germline-derived CDR1 and CDR2 are SNHLY and FYNNEI. The CDR3 has 14 amino acids. The DNA of the CDR3 is TGTGCCAGCAGTCCAGGGGTCCTTAATGAAAAACTGTTTTTT. Translated, it gives CASSPGVLNEKLFF.

The J gene is TRBJ2-1, the V gene TRBV19; 9 nucleotides match TRBD1. CDR3 length: 14 amino acids. The ends lost 2 bases at V and 5 bases at J; junction bases unmatched: 1. Germline CDR1 and CDR2: LNHDA and SQIVND (reference sequence). The CDR3 coding sequence is TGTGCCAGTAGTATATGGGACAGGGACAATGAGCAGTTCTTC. This translates into CASSIWDRDNEQFF.

Only a few counts were recorded for this clone. Within the sample, other DNA sequences also encode this same CDR3. The chain couples TRBV5-1 to TRBJ2-1; D is perhaps TRBD2 (7 bases). This CDR3 has 18 amino acids. The germline gives CDR1 SGHRS, CDR2 YFSETQ. V was clipped by 4 bases and J by 6 bases, with 26 bases between them. For the CDR3, the DNA is TGCGCCAGCAGCGTCTTGGGAGGGGTGGGCACAGGGACCAATGAGCAGTTCTTC. It encodes CASSVLGGVGTGTNEQFF.

The rearrangement joins TRBV6-5 to TRBJ2-2, with D perhaps being TRBD1 or TRBD2 (5 bases each). Germline V gene lookup returns CDR1 MNHEY and CDR2 SVGAGI. The CDR3 sequence is 14 residues long. Trimming stripped 2 bases from V and 3 bases from J, with 7 bases between. The CDR3 region is CASSYGDDTGELFF. DNA for the CDR3: TGTGCCAGCAGTTACGGGGACGACACCGGGGAGCTGTTTTTT.

V gene TRBV12-5 combines with J gene TRBJ2-5; 7 bases match TRBD1. There are 14 residues in the CDR3. The trim removed 1 base at V and 3 bases at J, leaving 2 bases unmatched. Germline V gene lookup returns CDR1 LGHNT and CDR2 FRNRAP. For the CDR3, the DNA is TGTGCTAGTGGTTTGGGACAGGGAGAAGAGACCCAGTACTTC. Protein product: CASGLGQGEETQYF.

V is TRBV9 and J is TRBJ2-3; D perhaps matches TRBD2 (8 bases). CDR1 is SGDLS, CDR2 YYNGEE, per germline. The V end was cut by 2 bases, the J end by 5 bases, with 18 bases between. This CDR3 contains 16 residues. CDR3 bases: TGTGCCAGCAGCGTCGGCGGGGGGACAGCTTTAGATACGCAGTATTTT. Protein sequence: CASSVGGGTALDTQYF. The variable domain in full, completed from reference TRBV9 and TRBJ2-3, reads DSGVTQTPKHLITATGQRVTLRCSPRSGDLSVYWYQQSLDQGLQFLIQYYNGEERAKGNILERFSAQQFPDLHSELNLSSLELGDSALYFCASSVGGGTALDTQYFGPGTRLTVL.

The V gene is TRBV19, the J gene TRBJ2-5; D gene unclear. The germline V gene has CDR1 LNHDA and CDR2 SQIVND (reference sequence). Between the trimmed V and J ends, which lost 3 bases and 1 base, there was a span of 12 bases. The CDR3 runs 15 residues. The CDR3 reads CASSMYKAVQETQYF. The CDR3 DNA reads as TGTGCCAGTAGTATGTACAAAGCAGTCCAAGAGACCCAGTACTTC.

This clone was recorded once. This chain links TRBV5-1 with TRBJ2-5; TRBD1 matches at 9 bases. The CDR3 is 21 amino acids. The junction had 23 bases not matched to a gene; V was cut back by 1 base and J by 4 bases. The germline gives CDR1 SGHRS, CDR2 YFSETQ. The CDR3, as DNA: TGCGCCAGCAGCTTGCGTGGAGCCTCCTTATCCGGGACAGGGAGGGGAGAGACCCAGTACTTC. This sequence encodes CASSLRGASLSGTGRGETQYF.

The chain combines TRBV9 with TRBJ2-3; no clear D gene. The CDR3 covers 14 residues. Trimming shortened V by 0 bases and J by 1 base, and 6 bases separated the two germline ends. Germline CDR1 and CDR2: SGDLS and YYNGEE. DNA of the CDR3: TGTGCCAGCAGCGTAGACATGGGCACAGATACGCAGTATTTT. Its translation is CASSVDMGTDTQYF. Supplemented by reference TRBV9 and TRBJ2-3, the full variable domain reads DSGVTQTPKHLITATGQRVTLRCSPRSGDLSVYWYQQSLDQGLQFLIQYYNGEERAKGNILERFSAQQFPDLHSELNLSSLELGDSALYFCASSVDMGTDTQYFGPGTRLTVL.

V gene TRBV2 combines with J gene TRBJ1-6; 9 nucleotides align to TRBD1. V lost 6 bases, J lost 9 bases, and 6 bases stayed unmatched. The CDR3 is made up of 14 amino acids. Germline V lookup: CDR1 SNHLY, CDR2 FYNNEI. CDR3 loop: CASRDTGGGSPLHF. CDR3 bases: TGTGCCAGCAGAGATACAGGGGGCGGTTCACCCCTCCACTTT.

V usage is TRBV5-1 and J usage is TRBJ1-4; D ambiguous. The CDR3 is made up of 14 amino acids. CDR1 and CDR2 (germline): SGHRS, YFSETQ. Trimming cost V 0 bases and J 5 bases, with 8 bases left between them. The CDR3 bases are TGCGCCAGCAGCTTGGGTCAGCAGAATGAAAAACTGTTTTTT. Protein product: CASSLGQQNEKLFF.

This rearrangement joins TRBV25-1 to TRBJ1-4; possible D gene TRBD1, 6 bases. The V end lost 2 bases, the J end lost 7 bases, and 8 bases lay between the germline ends. CDR3 length equals 13 residues. Looked up from germline, CDR1 is MGHDK and CDR2 is SYGVNS. In DNA form, the CDR3 reads TGTGCCAGCAGTGAAATCAGGGGTGAAAAACTGTTTTTT. Protein sequence: CASSEIRGEKLFF.

The genes are TRBV6-5 and TRBJ2-1; 7 positions agree with TRBD1. Germline V gene sequence: CDR1 MNHEY, CDR2 SVGAGI. V was clipped by 4 bases and J by 5 bases; unmatched bases: 5. The CDR3 is 14 amino acids. The CDR3 DNA reads as TGTGCCAGCAGTTCAGGGACAGTTAACAATGAGCAGTTCTTC. This translates into CASSSGTVNNEQFF.

The rearrangement links TRBV4-1 to TRBJ1-1, with TRBD1 as a possible D gene (6 bases). The ends were cut back, 1 base at V and 1 base at J, with 10 bases in the middle. This CDR3 is built from 15 residues. Germline loops: CDR1 MGHRA, CDR2 YSYEKL. CDR3 loop: CASSQGSTGNTEAFF. The CDR3 nucleotides are TGCGCCAGCAGCCAAGGATCGACAGGGAACACTGAAGCTTTCTTT.

The chain joins TRBV5-6 to TRBJ2-4; D is perhaps TRBD2 (7 bases). Germline V gene data show CDR1 as SGHDT and CDR2 as YYEEEE. V shed 0 bases and J shed 12 bases, with 22 bases lying between them. The CDR3 sequence is 16 residues long. DNA of the CDR3: TGTGCCAGCAGCTTGGCCCGTGCGGGGGCGGTGATAGATCAGTACTTC. Amino acid sequence: CASSLARAGAVIDQYF.

The chain couples TRBV4-2 to TRBJ2-7, with D maybe TRBD2 (5 bases). V was clipped by 3 bases and J by 1 base, with 13 bases between them. This CDR3 contains 15 residues. The germline CDR1 and CDR2 sequences are LGHNA and YNFKEQ. Written as DNA, the CDR3 is TGTGCCAGCAGCCAGCCCGTCGGGGATTCCTACGAGCAGTACTTC. Translating it yields CASSQPVGDSYEQYF.

The chain uses TRBV24-1 and TRBJ2-2; D gene uncertain. V lost 4 bases to trimming and J lost 1 base, with 9 bases between them. CDR1 and CDR2 from the germline V gene are KGHDR and SFDVKD. The CDR3 spans 15 residues. In nucleotides, the CDR3 is TGTGCCACCAGTGACCCTGGTCAGAACACCGGGGAGCTGTTTTTT. Translation: CATSDPGQNTGELFF.

The chain links TRBV5-1 to TRBJ1-1; TRBD1 is a possible D gene (6 bases). V was trimmed by 2 bases and J by 4 bases, leaving 12 bases between them. The CDR3 extends over 14 amino acids. Germline CDR1 SGHRS, CDR2 YFSETQ. The CDR3 nucleotides read TGCGCCAGCAGCTTACAGGGAGGTGGCACTGAAGCTTTCTTT. It is translated as CASSLQGGGTEAFF.

The chain uses TRBV11-2 and TRBJ2-5; 7 bases map to TRBD2. The germline V gene encodes CDR1 SGHAT and CDR2 FQNNGV. This CDR3 spans 17 amino acids. Trimming cost V 1 base and J 4 bases; bases outside gene matches: 12. The DNA for the CDR3 is TGTGCCAGCAGCTTAGTTTTCGGCGGGGGTGAAGGAGAGACCCAGTACTTC. This codes for CASSLVFGGGEGETQYF.

This chain uses TRBV5-8 with TRBJ1-2, with D uncertain. V lost 2 bases, J lost 2 bases, and 10 bases lay in between. Germline V gene data show CDR1 as SGHTS and CDR2 as YDEGEE. The length of the CDR3 is 14 residues. CDR3 region: CASSLDDTNYGYTF. As DNA, the CDR3 is TGTGCCAGCAGCTTAGACGACACAAACTATGGCTACACCTTC. Full variable domain (rest looked up from reference TRBV5-8 and TRBJ1-2): EAGVTQSPTHLIKTRGQQATLRCSPISGHTSVYWYQQALGLGLQFLLWYDEGEERNRGNFPPRFSGRQFPNYSSELNVNALELEDSALYLCASSLDDTNYGYTFGSGTRLTVV.

This chain links TRBV5-1 with TRBJ2-7; D remains ambiguous. Germline V gene lookup returns CDR1 SGHRS and CDR2 YFSETQ. This CDR3 comprises 16 residues. Deletions cut 3 bases from V and 3 bases from J, with 19 bases between. The CDR3, as DNA: TGCGCCAGCAGCTCGGAACGATTTAAAAGCTTCTACGAGCAGTACTTC. This translates into CASSSERFKSFYEQYF.

The sample holds a few counts of this clone. The chain links TRBV20-1 to TRBJ1-1; D unclear. Germline lookup yields CDR1 DFQATT and CDR2 SNEGSKA (reference sequence). This CDR3 is built from 11 residues. V was shortened by 3 bases and J by 10 bases, with 12 bases between the two germline ends. This chain's CDR3 is CSASGIAGAFF. The CDR3 nucleotides are TGCAGTGCTAGCGGTATAGCCGGAGCTTTCTTT.

The J gene is TRBJ1-2, the V gene TRBV6-2 or TRBV6-3, with TRBD1 as a possible D gene (5 bases). V was pared by 0 bases and J by 0 bases, with 14 bases between. This CDR3 is built from 17 residues. In germline, CDR1 is MNHEY, CDR2 SVGEGT. CDR3 coding DNA: TGTGCCAGCAGTTACTCGTCCCTGGACAAAACTAACTATGGCTACACCTTC. Translation gives CASSYSSLDKTNYGYTF.

The genes are TRBV5-1 and TRBJ2-5; maybe TRBD2 (6 bases). The CDR3 length is 17 residues. From germline, CDR1 is SGHRS and CDR2 YFSETQ. V dropped 3 bases and J dropped 5 bases, with 23 bases sitting between them. The CDR3 nucleotides read TGCGCCAGCAGCTCCACGGAGGGGCCCCGAATAGGTGAGACCCAGTACTTC. Translated: CASSSTEGPRIGETQYF.

The genes are TRBV5-4 and TRBJ2-3, with no clear D. Trimming removed 2 bases at V and 2 bases at J, with 6 bases between. This CDR3 has 13 residues. CDR1 and CDR2 (germline): SGHNT, YYREEE (reference sequence). The CDR3 DNA follows: TGTGCCAGCAGCTTCTCCTACACAGATACGCAGTATTTT. Protein sequence: CASSFSYTDTQYF.

This clone was recorded once. The gene calls are TRBV6-5 and TRBJ1-1, with unresolved D. Trimming took 5 bases from V and 5 from J, leaving 12 bases between them. CDR3 size: 13 residues. CDR1 is MNHEY, CDR2 SVGAGI, per germline. CDR3 nucleotide sequence: TGTGCCAGCAGTCGAATCGGAGGAACTGAAGCTTTCTTT. Translation gives CASSRIGGTEAFF.

V is TRBV18 and J is TRBJ2-7; 7 bases are a match to TRBD1. This CDR3 region has 15 residues. Trimming cost V 3 bases and J 3 bases; bases outside gene matches: 8. Germline CDR1 and CDR2: KGHSH and LQKENI. The CDR3 DNA reads TGTGCCAGCTCACCGACCGGGACAGCCGTCTACGAGCAGTACTTC. The encoded protein is CASSPTGTAVYEQYF. The whole variable domain, remainder taken from reference TRBV18 and TRBJ2-7, is NAGVMQNPRHLVRRRGQEARLRCSPMKGHSHVYWYRQLPEEGLKFMVYLQKENIIDESGMPKERFSAEFPKEGPSILRIQQVVRGDSAAYFCASSPTGTAVYEQYFGPGTRLTVT.

Here the CDR3 reads CAISDAGKNTEAFF. CDR3 coding DNA: TGTGCCATCAGTGACGCTGGGAAGAACACTGAAGCTTTCTTT. The chain joins TRBV10-3 to TRBJ1-1; D unclear. This CDR3 is built from 14 residues. CDR1 ENHRY and CDR2 SYGVKD come from the germline V gene. Trimming took off 3 bases at V and 1 base at J, with 9 bases between the two ends.

The genes are TRBV5-4 and TRBJ1-1; D uncertain. The CDR3 loop spans 12 amino acids. Germline V CDR1 and CDR2: SGHNT, YYREEE (reference sequence). V lost 2 bases and J 6 bases, leaving 8 bases between the germline ends. The chain's CDR3 is CASSLQKAEAFF. DNA for the CDR3: TGTGCCAGCAGCTTACAGAAGGCTGAAGCTTTCTTT.